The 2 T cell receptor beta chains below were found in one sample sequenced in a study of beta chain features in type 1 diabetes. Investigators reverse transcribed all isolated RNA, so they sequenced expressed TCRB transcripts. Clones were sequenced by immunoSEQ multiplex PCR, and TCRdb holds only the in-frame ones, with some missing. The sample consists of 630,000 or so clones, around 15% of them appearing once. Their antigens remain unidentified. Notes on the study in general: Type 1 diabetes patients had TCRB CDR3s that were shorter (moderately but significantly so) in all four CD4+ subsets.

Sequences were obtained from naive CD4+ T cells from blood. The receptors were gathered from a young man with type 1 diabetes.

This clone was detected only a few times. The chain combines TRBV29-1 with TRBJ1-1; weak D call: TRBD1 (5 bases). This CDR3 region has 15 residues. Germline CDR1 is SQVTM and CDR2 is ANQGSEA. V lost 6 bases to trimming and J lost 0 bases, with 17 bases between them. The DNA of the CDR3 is TGCAGCGTCCCAAGGGGAGGCGGGATGAACACTGAAGCTTTCTTT. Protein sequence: CSVPRGGGMNTEAFF.

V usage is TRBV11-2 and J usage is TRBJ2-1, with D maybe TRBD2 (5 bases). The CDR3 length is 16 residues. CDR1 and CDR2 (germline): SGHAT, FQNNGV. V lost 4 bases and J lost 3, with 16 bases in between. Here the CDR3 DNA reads TGTGCCAGCAGCTCAAGAGGGCAGGAGGTCTACAATGAGCAGTTCTTC. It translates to CASSSRGQEVYNEQFF.